These T cell receptor beta chains were read from a single sample in a study of blood T cell repertoires in COVID-19. Generated by immunoSEQ multiplex PCR, the TCRdb table keeps only in-frame clones and is missing some. The sample has approximately 19,000 clones; under 90% are singletons. The sequencing sample was made of peripheral blood. Receptors were obtained from a human donor with active COVID-19. The donor label of this sample is uncertain. The CDR3 runs from the conserved cysteine through the conserved F or W. Fields, in order: clone size, V gene, D gene, J gene, CDR3 DNA, CDR3 protein. D genes are given only for firm matches. Clone size is stated in some rows and not others, as once, few, many or a class when expanded.

-	TRBV27	-	TRBJ1-5	TGTGCCAGCACCCCACCCAGGGCTGGTGATCAGCCCCAGCATTTT	CASTPPRAGDQPQHF
-	TRBV5-6	-	TRBJ1-2	TGTGCCAGCAGCTTGGGAGGGTACGTCACTAACTATGGCTACACCTTC	CASSLGGYVTNYGYTF
-	TRBV6-2/TRBV6-3	TRBD1	TRBJ1-1	TGTGCCAGCAGCCCCAGGGGGAACATGAACACTGAAGCTTTCTTT	CASSPRGNMNTEAFF
-	TRBV19	TRBD1	TRBJ1-2	TGTGCCAGTAGTTACCAGGGACAGGTAAAGGGCTACACCTTC	CASSYQGQVKGYTF
-	TRBV18	TRBD2	TRBJ2-2	TGTGCCGCACCCGCTAGCGGGGGGGCCAGAAGCACCGGGGAGCTGTTTTTT	CAAPASGGARSTGELFF
-	TRBV29-1	-	TRBJ2-7	TGCAGCGTTGGATCCGGGTACGAGCAGTACTTC	CSVGSGYEQYF
-	TRBV11-3	-	TRBJ2-5	TGTGCCAGCAGTTCGGTGGAGGAGTGGGAGACCCAGTACTTC	CASSSVEEWETQYF
-	TRBV3-1/TRBV3-2	-	TRBJ2-1	TGTGCCAGCGACTTCGATGAGCAGTTCTTC	CASDFDEQFF
-	TRBV6-4	TRBD1	TRBJ1-1	TGTGCCAGCAGCGGGACAGGGAGGACTGAAGCTTTCTTT	CASSGTGRTEAFF
-	TRBV5-4	-	TRBJ2-4	TGTGCCAGCAGCTTGGGCGTTGCGGAGGGGAACATTCAGTACTTC	CASSLGVAEGNIQYF
-	TRBV4-2	TRBD1	TRBJ1-5	TGTGCCAGCAGCCAAGATCCAGGGGGTGAGAGCAATCAGCCCCAGCATTTT	CASSQDPGGESNQPQHF
-	TRBV5-1	-	TRBJ1-2	TGCGCCAGCAGCTTGGACGGGGTCCCGAACTATGGCTACACCTTC	CASSLDGVPNYGYTF
-	TRBV11-2	-	TRBJ2-1	TGTGCCAGCAGCTTAATGAAGAGGTCCCTGGGTGAGCAGTTCTTC	CASSLMKRSLGEQFF
-	TRBV6-5	TRBD1	TRBJ1-5	TGTGCCAGCAGACCCACAGGGGGCAGTCAGCCCCAGCATTTT	CASRPTGGSQPQHF
-	TRBV5-6	TRBD1	TRBJ2-7	TGTGCCAGCAGCTCTCAAAGACAGGGGGCCTACGAGCAGTACTTC	CASSSQRQGAYEQYF
-	TRBV9	TRBD1	TRBJ1-2	TGTGCCAGCAGCTCTGACAGGGACTATGGCTACACCTTC	CASSSDRDYGYTF
medium-sized	TRBV7-9	-	TRBJ2-1	TGTGCCAGCAGGAGCGACGACGCCTACAATGAGCAGTTCTTC	CASRSDDAYNEQFF
few	TRBV2	-	TRBJ2-2	TGTGCCAGCAGTGAAGCTTTAGCGGGGGAGCTGTTTTTT	CASSEALAGELFF
once	TRBV6-5	-	TRBJ1-4	TGTGCCACCGGGTTAACAGGAAAACTGTTTTTT	CATGLTGKLFF
-	TRBV19	-	TRBJ2-1	TGTGCCAGTAGTATTAGATTGGAGCAGTTCTTC	CASSIRLEQFF
-	TRBV6-2/TRBV6-3	-	TRBJ2-1	TGTGCCAGCAGTTACGCTAGCCGCAATGAGCAGTTCTTC	CASSYASRNEQFF
-	TRBV5-6	-	TRBJ2-3	TGTGCCAGCAGCTTAGGGACTCGGAGGGATACGCAGTATTTT	CASSLGTRRDTQYF
-	TRBV25-1	TRBD2	TRBJ2-3	TGTGCCAGCAGTCGCGGCGGGGGAATAGATACGCAGTATTTT	CASSRGGGIDTQYF
once	TRBV27	-	TRBJ2-7	TGTGCCAGCAGTTCGTCCTACGAGCAGTACTTC	CASSSSYEQYF
-	TRBV27	-	TRBJ2-7	TGTGCCAGCAGTCTCAAGACAGGTTCCTACGAGCAGTACTTC	CASSLKTGSYEQYF
-	TRBV7-9	-	TRBJ2-2	TGTGCCAGCAGCTGGGTAGCTGGCACCGGGGAGCTGTTTTTT	CASSWVAGTGELFF
-	TRBV18	TRBD1	TRBJ2-1	TGTGCCAGCTCACCTGGACAGGGGGAACACAATGAGCAGTTCTTC	CASSPGQGEHNEQFF
-	TRBV7-8	-	TRBJ1-4	TGTGCCAGCAGGCGGGCCGGCGATGAAAAACTGTTTTTT	CASRRAGDEKLFF
-	TRBV7-6	TRBD1	TRBJ2-3	TGTGCCAGCAGCTTAGGCCAGGGGACAGGGGTAAAGGATACGCAGTATTTT	CASSLGQGTGVKDTQYF
-	TRBV7-9	TRBD2	TRBJ2-3	TGTGCCAGCAGCTCGGGGCGGGGGGGCGAAGATACGCAGTATTTT	CASSSGRGGEDTQYF
-	TRBV29-1	-	TRBJ2-7	TGCAGCGTTCGGGTCTCCTACGAGCAGTACTTC	CSVRVSYEQYF
-	TRBV6-6	TRBD1	TRBJ2-7	TGTGCCAGCAGTTACTTCGGACAGGGGGCATTCTACGAGCAGTACTTC	CASSYFGQGAFYEQYF
-	TRBV4-3	TRBD1	TRBJ1-2	TGCGCCAGCAGCCAGAACAGGGGAAACTATGGCTACACCTTC	CASSQNRGNYGYTF